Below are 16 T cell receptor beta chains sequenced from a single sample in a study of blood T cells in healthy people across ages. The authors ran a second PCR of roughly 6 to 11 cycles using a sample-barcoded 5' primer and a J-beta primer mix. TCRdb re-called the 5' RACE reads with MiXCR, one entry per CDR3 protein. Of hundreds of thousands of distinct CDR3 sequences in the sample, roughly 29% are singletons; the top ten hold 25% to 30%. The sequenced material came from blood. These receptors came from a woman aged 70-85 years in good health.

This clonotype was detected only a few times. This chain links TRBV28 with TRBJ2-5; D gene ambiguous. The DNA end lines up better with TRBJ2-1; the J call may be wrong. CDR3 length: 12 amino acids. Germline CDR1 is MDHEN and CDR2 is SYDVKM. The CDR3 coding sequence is TGTGCCAGCAGTTTAATGTACAATGAGCAGTTCTTC. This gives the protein CASSLMYNEQFF.

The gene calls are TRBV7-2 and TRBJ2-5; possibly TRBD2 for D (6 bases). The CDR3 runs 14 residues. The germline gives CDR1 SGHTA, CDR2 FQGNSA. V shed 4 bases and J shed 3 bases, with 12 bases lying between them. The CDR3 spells CASSSSPGEETQYF. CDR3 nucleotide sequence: TGTGCCAGCAGCTCAAGCCCGGGGGAAGAGACCCAGTACTTC.

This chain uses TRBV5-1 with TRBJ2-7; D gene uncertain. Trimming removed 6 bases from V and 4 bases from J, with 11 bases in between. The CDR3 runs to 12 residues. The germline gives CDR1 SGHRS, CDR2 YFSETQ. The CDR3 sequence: CASKGDDYEQYF. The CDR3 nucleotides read TGCGCCAGCAAAGGAGATGATTACGAGCAGTACTTC.

Written as DNA, the CDR3 is TGTGCCAGCAGCTTAGGGCCTAGCGGGGGGGCCCGGGAGACCCAGTACTTC. It yields the protein CASSLGPSGGARETQYF. The rearrangement links TRBV13 to TRBJ2-5, with TRBD2 matching over 12 bases. The germline V gene has CDR1 PRHDT and CDR2 FYEKMQ (reference sequence). The length of the CDR3 is 17 residues. V gave up 0 bases and J gave up 5 bases; unmatched junction bases: 7.

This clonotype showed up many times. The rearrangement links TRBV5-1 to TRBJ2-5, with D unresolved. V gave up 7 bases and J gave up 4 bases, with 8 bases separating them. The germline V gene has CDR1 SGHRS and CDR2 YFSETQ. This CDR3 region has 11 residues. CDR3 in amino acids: CASRRSETQYF. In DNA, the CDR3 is TGCGCCAGCCGGCGGTCAGAGACCCAGTACTTC.

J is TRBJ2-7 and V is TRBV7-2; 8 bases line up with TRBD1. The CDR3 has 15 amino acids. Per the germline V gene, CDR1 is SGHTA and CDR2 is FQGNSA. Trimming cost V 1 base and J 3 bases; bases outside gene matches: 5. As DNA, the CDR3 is TGTGCCAGCAGCTTAGAGGGACAGGACCTCTACGAGCAGTACTTC. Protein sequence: CASSLEGQDLYEQYF.

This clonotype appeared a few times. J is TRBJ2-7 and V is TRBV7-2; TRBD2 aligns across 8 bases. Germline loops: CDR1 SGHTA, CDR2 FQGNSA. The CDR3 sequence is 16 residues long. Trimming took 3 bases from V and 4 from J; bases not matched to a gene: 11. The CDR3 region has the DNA TGTGCCAGCAGCTTTTCGGGGAGCGGGAGTGGGTACGAGCAGTACTTC. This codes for CASSFSGSGSGYEQYF.

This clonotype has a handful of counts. The CDR3 nucleotides read TGCAGTGCCCAAGAGCCTAGCGGGAATTCCAATGAGCAGTTCTTC. As protein: CSAQEPSGNSNEQFF. The rearrangement uses TRBV20-1 and TRBJ2-1, with 9 bases that match TRBD2. The germline gives CDR1 DFQATT, CDR2 SNEGSKA (reference sequence). This CDR3 spans 15 amino acids. Germline trimming cut 6 bases from V and 6 bases from J; bases unmatched to any gene: 12.

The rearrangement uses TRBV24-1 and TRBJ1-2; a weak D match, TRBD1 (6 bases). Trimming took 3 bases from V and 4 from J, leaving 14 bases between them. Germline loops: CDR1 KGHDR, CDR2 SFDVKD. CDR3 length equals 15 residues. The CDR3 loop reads CATSDGATGTYGYTF. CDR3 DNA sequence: TGTGCCACCAGTGATGGAGCGACAGGAACCTATGGCTACACCTTC.

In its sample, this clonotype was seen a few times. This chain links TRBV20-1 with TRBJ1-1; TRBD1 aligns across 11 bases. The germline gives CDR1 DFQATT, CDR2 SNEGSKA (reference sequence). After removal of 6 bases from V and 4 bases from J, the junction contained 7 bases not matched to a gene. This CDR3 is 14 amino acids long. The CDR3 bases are TGCAGTGCAATGTCCGGGACAGGGGGCACTGAAGCTTTCTTT. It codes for CSAMSGTGGTEAFF.

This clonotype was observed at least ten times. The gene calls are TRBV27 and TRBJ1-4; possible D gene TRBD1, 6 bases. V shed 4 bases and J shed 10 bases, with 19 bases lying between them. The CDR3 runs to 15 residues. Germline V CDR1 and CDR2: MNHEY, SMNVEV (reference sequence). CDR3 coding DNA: TGTGCCAGCAGTTCCGCCACCGGACAGTCAGGAAAACTGTTTTTT. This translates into CASSSATGQSGKLFF.

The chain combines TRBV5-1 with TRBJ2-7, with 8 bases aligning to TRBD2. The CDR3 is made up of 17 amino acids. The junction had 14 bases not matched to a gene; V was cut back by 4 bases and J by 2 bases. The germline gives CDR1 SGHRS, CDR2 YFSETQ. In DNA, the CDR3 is TGCGCCAGCAGCCGCGGAGCCCGTAGCGGGACGGCCTACGAGCAGTACTTC. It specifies CASSRGARSGTAYEQYF.

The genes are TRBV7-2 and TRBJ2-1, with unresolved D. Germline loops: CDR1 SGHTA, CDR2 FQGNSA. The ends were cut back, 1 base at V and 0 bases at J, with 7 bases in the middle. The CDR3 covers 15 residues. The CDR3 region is CASSLEALSYNEQFF. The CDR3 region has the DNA TGTGCCAGCAGCTTAGAGGCCCTCTCCTACAATGAGCAGTTCTTC.

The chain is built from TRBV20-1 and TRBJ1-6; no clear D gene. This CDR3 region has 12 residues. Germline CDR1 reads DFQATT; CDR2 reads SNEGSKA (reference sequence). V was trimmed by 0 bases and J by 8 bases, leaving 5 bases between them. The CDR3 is CSARDGHSPLHF. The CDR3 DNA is TGCAGTGCTAGAGATGGTCATTCACCCCTCCACTTT.

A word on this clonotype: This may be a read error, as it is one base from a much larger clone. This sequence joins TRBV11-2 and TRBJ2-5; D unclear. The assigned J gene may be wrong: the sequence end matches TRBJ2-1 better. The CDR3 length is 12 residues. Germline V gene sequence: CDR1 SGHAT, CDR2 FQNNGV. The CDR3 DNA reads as TGTGCCAGCAGCAGGAACGAGGCAGCGCAGTTCTTC. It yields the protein CASSRNEAAQFF.

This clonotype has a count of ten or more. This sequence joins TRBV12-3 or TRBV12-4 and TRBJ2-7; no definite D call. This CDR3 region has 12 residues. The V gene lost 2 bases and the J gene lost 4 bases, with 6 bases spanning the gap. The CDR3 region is CASSLMGYEQYF. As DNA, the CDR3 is TGTGCCAGCAGTTTAATGGGTTACGAGCAGTACTTC.